This T cell receptor beta chain derives from a study of blood T cell repertoires in COVID-19. Background on the study: Researchers got acute and convalescent COVID-19 samples from the United States, Italy and Spain. In each case, the material was cDNA or gDNA derived from T cells, B-cell-depleted T cells, or PBMCs.

Libraries were prepared by immunoSEQ multiplex PCR; TCRdb keeps only in-frame clonotypes and omits some of them. Of some 71,000 clones in the sample, roughly 80% were seen once. This CDR3 has 12 residues. Germline-derived CDR1 and CDR2 are SGHDT and YYEEEE. Trimming left V 4 bases short and J 0 bases short, with 5 bases between. Patients in Seattle were enrolled during active infection, then followed longitudinally. The receptor comes from a man aged 50-60 years with COVID-19, enrolled during active disease. This chain connects TRBV5-6 to TRBJ2-7; no definite D call. The sample consisted of peripheral blood. The CDR3 DNA follows: TGTGCCAGCAGCGCGAGCTCCTACGAGCAGTACTTC. This gives the protein CASSASSYEQYF.